This record concerns one T cell receptor beta chain sequence. As yet, its antigen is unknown. These data originate in a study of CD8 T cells in ankylosing spondylitis. Overall study results and limits: As reported, disease-linked clones showed significant enrichment in matched ankylosing spondylitis synovial fluid. Ankylosing spondylitis blood appeared to be characterized by a TCR beta motif of several highly homologous variants. Earlier reports found some motif variants in synovial fluid and blood in reactive arthritis. Relatively rare in peripheral blood, disease-linked clones were also CD8+.

TCRdb reprocessed the 5' RACE reads with MiXCR, giving one entry per CDR3 protein. The repertoire holds about 250,000 distinct CDR3 sequences, with around 25% as singletons. The CDR3 has 14 residues. Germline lookup yields CDR1 SGHAT and CDR2 FQNNGV. V dropped 2 bases and J dropped 9 bases, with 14 bases sitting between them. The chain has TRBV11-2 and TRBJ2-1; D is unresolved. Specimen: blood, either unsorted or a sorted T cell fraction (not recorded which). This clonotype was obtained from a male donor with ankylosing spondylitis or in good health (not recorded which). The chain's CDR3 is CASSLRVGFPEQFF. The CDR3 coding sequence is TGTGCCAGCAGCTTAAGGGTGGGTTTCCCTGAGCAGTTCTTC.